The source of this T cell receptor (beta chain) is a study of Graves' ophthalmopathy and Graves' hyperthyroidism. Background on the study: The blood sample was drawn at first diagnosis and before any treatment.

The authors amplified TCR beta CDR3 regions from RNA transcripts. First-round RT-PCR relied on HTBI primers, and a second-round multiplex PCR came next. TCRdb reprocessed the multiplex PCR reads with MiXCR, giving one entry per CDR3 protein. This repertoire shows approximately 480,000 distinct CDR3 sequences, roughly an eighth found once; its top ten account for approximately 9.8%. This clonotype was detected only a few times. The CDR3 runs 15 residues. Germline CDR1 SGHAT, CDR2 FQNNGV. V gave up 5 bases and J gave up 0 bases, with 13 bases separating them. Certain patients were not enrolled. These were patients with other autoimmune diseases, uncontrolled infections, pregnancy or lactation.

The sample consisted of blood. This sequence joins TRBV11-2 and TRBJ1-1; D gene unclear. The clonotype comes from a woman under 40 with Graves' ophthalmopathy. CDR3 DNA: TGTGCCAGCAGCCGCTTTCCCCTTATGAACACTGAAGCTTTCTTT. This translates into CASSRFPLMNTEAFF.